Listed below are T cell receptor beta chains from one sample, sequenced in a study of cytomegalovirus exposure and HLA in healthy donors. The table came from immunoSEQ multiplex PCR; TCRdb's copy has only in-frame clones and leaves some out. Seen here are roughly 54,000 clones, around 70% observed once, and the top ten hold 15% to 20%. The sequenced material came from PBMCs. Receptor source: a woman aged 55-70 years in good health and CMV-seropositive. Both conserved end residues are part of each CDR3. The order of the fields is V gene, J gene, D gene, CDR3 protein. A D gene is named only where the DNA matches it firmly.

V gene: TRBV2
J gene: TRBJ2-1
D gene: NA
CDR3 protein: CASSLRDTQSIYNEQFF

V gene: TRBV18
J gene: TRBJ2-5
D gene: NA
CDR3 protein: CASSPDSPQETQYF

V gene: TRBV7-9
J gene: TRBJ1-1
D gene: NA
CDR3 protein: CASSLSTSGGEAFF

V gene: TRBV29-1
J gene: TRBJ1-2
D gene: NA
CDR3 protein: CSVDVGGGENGYTF

V gene: TRBV9
J gene: TRBJ1-2
D gene: NA
CDR3 protein: CASSVAAGSTYGYTF

V gene: TRBV11-2
J gene: TRBJ1-2
D gene: TRBD1
CDR3 protein: CASSSDRISGYTF

V gene: TRBV7-9
J gene: TRBJ2-1
D gene: NA
CDR3 protein: CSSSLSLVLSNEQFF

V gene: TRBV7-9
J gene: TRBJ2-1
D gene: NA
CDR3 protein: CASSLVAGPYNEQFF

V gene: TRBV9
J gene: TRBJ2-7
D gene: NA
CDR3 protein: CASSVYDGGEQYF

V gene: TRBV6-1
J gene: TRBJ1-1
D gene: NA
CDR3 protein: CASSDGSRVNTEAFF

V gene: TRBV30
J gene: TRBJ2-7
D gene: TRBD1
CDR3 protein: CAWGQGGPYEQYF

V gene: TRBV7-2
J gene: TRBJ1-2
D gene: NA
CDR3 protein: CASSSIPGWGYTF

V gene: TRBV2
J gene: TRBJ2-2
D gene: NA
CDR3 protein: CASSEQAGELFF

V gene: TRBV5-6
J gene: TRBJ2-2
D gene: NA
CDR3 protein: CASSLRQGTGELFF

V gene: TRBV5-1
J gene: TRBJ2-6
D gene: NA
CDR3 protein: CASSLDSGVNVLTF

V gene: TRBV4-3
J gene: TRBJ1-2
D gene: NA
CDR3 protein: CASSTRYGRDYGYTF

V gene: TRBV6-5
J gene: TRBJ1-1
D gene: NA
CDR3 protein: CASSLGEAFF

V gene: TRBV7-2
J gene: TRBJ2-6
D gene: TRBD1
CDR3 protein: CASCPGTGLYGANVLTF

V gene: TRBV15
J gene: TRBJ1-4
D gene: TRBD1
CDR3 protein: CATSRVGTGVREKLFF

V gene: TRBV4-3
J gene: TRBJ2-7
D gene: NA
CDR3 protein: CASSQESFPGNYEQYF

V gene: TRBV6-1
J gene: TRBJ2-3
D gene: TRBD1
CDR3 protein: CASSEGTGRTDTQYF

V gene: TRBV4-3
J gene: TRBJ2-1
D gene: TRBD2
CDR3 protein: CASSQVDPTSGLTYNEQFF

V gene: TRBV27
J gene: TRBJ2-1
D gene: NA
CDR3 protein: CASSLWGVHSRGLNNEQFF

V gene: TRBV19
J gene: TRBJ2-7
D gene: NA
CDR3 protein: CASSILGGAYEQYF

V gene: TRBV9
J gene: TRBJ2-2
D gene: NA
CDR3 protein: CASSDPALNTGELFF

V gene: TRBV10-1
J gene: TRBJ1-1
D gene: NA
CDR3 protein: CASSGGTNTEAFF

V gene: TRBV5-1
J gene: TRBJ1-4
D gene: TRBD1
CDR3 protein: CASNQQGPNEKLFF

V gene: TRBV4-1
J gene: TRBJ2-7
D gene: NA
CDR3 protein: CASSHDGLGEVEQYF

V gene: TRBV4-1
J gene: TRBJ1-1
D gene: NA
CDR3 protein: CASSPRLSWAEAFF

V gene: TRBV13
J gene: TRBJ1-4
D gene: TRBD1
CDR3 protein: CASSLETGREKLFF

V gene: TRBV6-6
J gene: TRBJ1-4
D gene: NA
CDR3 protein: CASSQSNEKLFF

V gene: TRBV5-1
J gene: TRBJ2-3
D gene: TRBD2
CDR3 protein: CASSSPRGLAGGPSDTQYF

V gene: TRBV6-1
J gene: TRBJ1-5
D gene: NA
CDR3 protein: CASSGPRTRGGNQPQHF

V gene: TRBV5-4
J gene: TRBJ2-1
D gene: NA
CDR3 protein: CASSSGFDEQFF

V gene: TRBV30
J gene: TRBJ2-3
D gene: NA
CDR3 protein: CAWSGQATQYF

V gene: TRBV29-1
J gene: TRBJ1-2
D gene: TRBD1
CDR3 protein: CSVAGTDLMIDYGYTF

V gene: TRBV7-2
J gene: TRBJ1-3
D gene: TRBD1
CDR3 protein: CASSVGQGNSGNTIYF

V gene: TRBV28
J gene: TRBJ1-1
D gene: NA
CDR3 protein: CASSWTADTEAFF

V gene: TRBV6-5
J gene: TRBJ2-3
D gene: NA
CDR3 protein: CASSYGQDTQYF

V gene: TRBV29-1
J gene: TRBJ2-1
D gene: TRBD1
CDR3 protein: CSGRRDRYSSYNEQFF

V gene: TRBV27
J gene: TRBJ2-2
D gene: NA
CDR3 protein: CASRGLRVANTGELFF

V gene: TRBV7-2
J gene: TRBJ2-3
D gene: TRBD2
CDR3 protein: CASSSGLAGGYSTDTQYF

V gene: TRBV6-6
J gene: TRBJ2-3
D gene: NA
CDR3 protein: CASSEAGGSPTDTQYF

V gene: TRBV7-2
J gene: TRBJ2-7
D gene: NA
CDR3 protein: CASSLARMGGSYEQYF

V gene: TRBV18
J gene: TRBJ2-3
D gene: TRBD2
CDR3 protein: CASSREGAELTSTDTQYF

V gene: TRBV6-5
J gene: TRBJ2-7
D gene: NA
CDR3 protein: CASSYGGLGSYEQYF

V gene: TRBV5-6
J gene: TRBJ1-2
D gene: NA
CDR3 protein: CASSPGGGERGYTF

V gene: TRBV5-6
J gene: TRBJ1-2
D gene: NA
CDR3 protein: CASSLSDSHDTF

V gene: TRBV7-9
J gene: TRBJ2-5
D gene: NA
CDR3 protein: CASSVNGGQETQYF

V gene: TRBV9
J gene: TRBJ1-3
D gene: NA
CDR3 protein: CASSEPRPGNTIYF